This passage covers 26 T cell receptor beta chains from one sample sequenced in a study of T cell responses to AZD1222 COVID-19 vaccine. The repertoire was sequenced with immunoSEQ multiplex PCR; TCRdb's copy has only in-frame clones and lacks some. Counted here are roughly 130,000 clones, 88% occurring once; the ten biggest clones make up 18%. The source material was peripheral blood, sampled on day 0 of MenACWY control vaccination. All receptors come from an adult in good health.

The V and J genes are TRBV9 and TRBJ1-2; the D gene is possibly TRBD1 (5 bases). From germline, CDR1 is SGDLS and CDR2 YYNGEE. Trimming took 0 bases from V and 6 from J, leaving 12 bases between them. The CDR3 sequence is 14 residues long. CDR3 residues: CASSVGDSPDGYTF. In nucleotides, the CDR3 is TGTGCCAGCAGCGTAGGTGACAGCCCTGATGGCTACACCTTC.

The V call is TRBV19, the J call TRBJ2-5, with unresolved D. The germline V gene has CDR1 LNHDA and CDR2 SQIVND (reference sequence). The CDR3 is made up of 12 amino acids. V lost 6 bases and J 3 bases, leaving 8 bases between the germline ends. CDR3 sequence (DNA): TGTGCCAGTAGGAAGGATAAAGAGACCCAGTACTTC. It is translated as CASRKDKETQYF.

This chain joins TRBV18 and TRBJ1-1; 7 bases are a match to TRBD1. The V segment lost 2 bases and the J segment 1 base; nucleotides outside the gene matches: 4. This CDR3 contains 15 residues. CDR1 is KGHSH and CDR2 is LQKENI in the germline V gene. The CDR3 here is CASSPRQGGNTEAFF. The CDR3 coding sequence is TGTGCCAGCTCACCAAGACAGGGTGGGAACACTGAAGCTTTCTTT. Together with reference TRBV18 and TRBJ1-1, the CDR3 gives the full variable domain: NAGVMQNPRHLVRRRGQEARLRCSPMKGHSHVYWYRQLPEEGLKFMVYLQKENIIDESGMPKERFSAEFPKEGPSILRIQQVVRGDSAAYFCASSPRQGGNTEAFFGQGTRLTVV.

V is TRBV9 and J is TRBJ1-2; maybe TRBD1 (6 bases). V shed 0 bases and J shed 5 bases, with 17 bases lying between them. The CDR3 consists of 16 residues. CDR1 and CDR2 (germline): SGDLS, YYNGEE. In DNA, the CDR3 is TGTGCCAGCAGCGTAGGAGGCGGGGGCCGAGATTATGGCTACACCTTC. The encoded protein is CASSVGGGGRDYGYTF.

The V call is TRBV5-1, the J call TRBJ2-5; D possibly matches TRBD1 or TRBD2 (5 bases each). CDR1 and CDR2 from the germline V gene are SGHRS and YFSETQ. Trimming shortened V by 5 bases and J by 1 base, and 15 bases separated the two germline ends. This CDR3 has 15 amino acids. This CDR3 is CASRKDTGTQETQYF. CDR3 in DNA: TGCGCCAGCAGAAAGGACACGGGGACCCAAGAGACCCAGTACTTC.

The chain recombines TRBV19 with TRBJ1-2; D unclear. This CDR3 contains 14 residues. Germline V gives CDR1 LNHDA, CDR2 SQIVND (reference sequence). Trimming took 4 bases from V and 3 from J, leaving 12 bases between them. The CDR3 loop reads CASSNRLEDYGYTF. CDR3 nucleotide sequence: TGTGCCAGTAGTAATAGGTTGGAGGACTATGGCTACACCTTC.

About this clone itself: This likely comes from a read error, as the CDR3 has no conserved phenylalanine or tryptophan at its end. It is unclear where the CDR3 begins or ends on the DNA, so no DNA is shown, and the CDR3 is as TCRdb lists it. The chain links TRBV2 to TRBJ1-4; the table gives TRBD1 as D, unverified against the DNA. CDR1 and CDR2 from the germline V gene are SNHLY and FYNNEI. Counting both end residues, the CDR3 totals 12 amino acids. The CDR3 loop is CASSEARGLLGL.

V is TRBV10-3 and J is TRBJ2-1; 13 bases map to TRBD2. Germline CDR1 is ENHRY and CDR2 is SYGVKD. V lost 2 bases to trimming and J lost 8 bases; unmatched junction nucleotides: 3. CDR3 size: 15 residues. This CDR3 reads CAISEGLAGVDEQFF. DNA for the CDR3: TGTGCCATCAGTGAGGGACTAGCGGGAGTTGATGAGCAGTTCTTC.

The genes are TRBV18 and TRBJ2-1; D is perhaps TRBD1 (6 bases). Trimming stripped 0 bases from V and 0 bases from J, with 12 bases between. The CDR3 is 17 amino acids. The germline CDR1 and CDR2 sequences are KGHSH and LQKENI. CDR3 sequence: CASSPPGQLSSYNEQFF. DNA for the CDR3: TGTGCCAGCTCACCACCGGGACAACTCAGCTCCTACAATGAGCAGTTCTTC. Full variable domain (remainder filled in from reference TRBV18 and TRBJ2-1): NAGVMQNPRHLVRRRGQEARLRCSPMKGHSHVYWYRQLPEEGLKFMVYLQKENIIDESGMPKERFSAEFPKEGPSILRIQQVVRGDSAAYFCASSPPGQLSSYNEQFFGPGTRLTVL.

This chain links TRBV3-1 (or the pseudogene TRBV3-2) with TRBJ2-3, with 14 positions matching TRBD2. The CDR3 spans 18 residues. Germline V gene data show CDR1 as LGHDT and CDR2 as YNNKEL (reference sequence). J gave up 5 bases and V 0 bases, and 7 bases lay outside the gene matches. Here the CDR3 reads CASSQDRGLAGVVDTQYF. The CDR3 DNA follows: TGTGCCAGCAGCCAAGATAGGGGACTAGCGGGAGTGGTAGATACGCAGTATTTT.

DNA for the CDR3: TGTGCCAGTGACCCTGGCTCTGGGGCCAACGTCCTGACTTTC. Protein: CASDPGSGANVLTF. This chain connects TRBV18 to TRBJ2-6; D unclear. This CDR3 is 14 amino acids long. Germline CDR1 KGHSH, CDR2 LQKENI. V was shortened by 9 bases and J by 0 bases, with 9 bases between the two germline ends.

CDR3 residues: CASAPQGGPLPLYTF. In DNA form, the CDR3 reads TGTGCCAGCGCCCCACAAGGCGGGCCATTGCCCCTCTACACCTTC. V gene TRBV6-5 combines with J gene TRBJ1-2; D is unclear. Germline V CDR1 and CDR2: MNHEY, SVGAGI. This CDR3 is built from 15 residues. Trimming pared 8 bases from V and 10 bases from J, leaving 26 bases between.

This clone showed up just once. The rearrangement links TRBV7-9 to TRBJ2-7, with a possible D match to TRBD1 (5 bases). V was trimmed by 5 bases and J by 7 bases, leaving 12 bases between them. Germline values: CDR1 SEHNR, CDR2 FQNEAQ (reference sequence). The CDR3 spans 12 residues. The CDR3 DNA reads TGTGCCAGCAGCCGCCTTAGGGGAGAGCAGTACTTC. Protein product: CASSRLRGEQYF.

The V gene is TRBV5-1, the J gene TRBJ1-5, with D possibly TRBD1 on 6 matching bases. CDR3 length equals 14 residues. CDR1 and CDR2 from the germline V gene are SGHRS and YFSETQ. The V gene lost 8 bases and the J gene lost 4 bases, with 16 bases spanning the gap. Here the CDR3 reads CARERGAGNQPQHF. The CDR3 coding sequence is TGCGCCAGAGAACGGGGGGCGGGTAATCAGCCCCAGCATTTT.

The chain joins TRBV3-1 (or the pseudogene TRBV3-2) to TRBJ1-5, with 9 bases matching TRBD1. The CDR3 loop spans 16 amino acids. Per the germline V gene, CDR1 is LGHDT and CDR2 is YNNKEL (reference sequence). The J segment lost 3 bases and the V segment lost 3 bases, leaving 6 bases of the junction unmatched. CDR3 sequence reads: CASSQDRGIDNQPQHF. The CDR3 DNA reads TGTGCCAGCAGCCAGGACAGGGGTATTGACAATCAGCCCCAGCATTTT.

This chain uses TRBV14 with TRBJ1-1; 8 nucleotides agree with TRBD1. Germline V gene sequence: CDR1 SGHDN, CDR2 FVKESK. The CDR3 sequence is 16 residues long. V was pared by 4 bases and J by 4 bases, with 11 bases of the junction left unmatched. The DNA of the CDR3 is TGTGCCAGCAGCCTACCAGGGGGCGGCCGGAGCACTGAAGCTTTCTTT. Its protein product is CASSLPGGGRSTEAFF. Variable domain in full (rest from reference TRBV14 and TRBJ1-1): EAGVTQFPSHSVIEKGQTVTLRCDPISGHDNLYWYRRVMGKEIKFLLHFVKESKQDESGMPNNRFLAERTGGTYSTLKVQPAELEDSGVYFCASSLPGGGRSTEAFFGQGTRLTVV.

This clone was counted once. The rearrangement links TRBV28 to TRBJ1-3, with D uncertain. The V end lost 6 bases, the J end lost 1 base, and 16 bases lay between the germline ends. The CDR3 consists of 16 residues. Germline V CDR1 and CDR2: MDHEN, SYDVKM. The CDR3 nucleotides are TGTGCCAGCAGGGGATATGCGAGCGGATCTGGAAACACCATATATTTT. Its translation is CASRGYASGSGNTIYF.

The chain uses TRBV19 and TRBJ2-7, with TRBD2 matching over 11 bases. The CDR3 has 14 residues. Per the germline V gene, CDR1 is LNHDA and CDR2 is SQIVND (reference sequence). The ends lost 9 bases at V and 4 bases at J; junction bases unmatched: 8. CDR3 sequence (DNA): TGTGCCAGCACCCGGACTAGCGGGTCTTACGAGCAGTACTTC. Its translation is CASTRTSGSYEQYF.

The rearrangement uses TRBV30 and TRBJ2-3, with unresolved D. Germline loops: CDR1 GTSNPN, CDR2 SVGIG (reference sequence). The CDR3 has 15 amino acids. V dropped 0 bases and J dropped 0 bases, with 10 bases sitting between them. As DNA, the CDR3 is TGTGCCTGGAGTGTCGGTGGCAGTAGCACAGATACGCAGTATTTT. Translation: CAWSVGGSSTDTQYF.

The chain joins TRBV30 to TRBJ2-7; D is ambiguous. Germline CDR1 GTSNPN, CDR2 SVGIG (reference sequence). V was clipped by 0 bases and J by 0 bases, with 6 bases between them. There are 13 residues in the CDR3. CDR3 residues: CAWSVGSSYEQYF. The CDR3 nucleotides are TGTGCCTGGAGTGTGGGTAGCTCCTACGAGCAGTACTTC. Full variable domain (remainder filled in from reference TRBV30 and TRBJ2-7): SQTIHQWPATLVQPVGSPLSLECTVEGTSNPNLYWYRQAAGRGLQLLFYSVGIGQISSEVPQNLSASRPQDRQFILSSKKLLLSDSGFYLCAWSVGSSYEQYFGPGTRLTVT.

The gene calls are TRBV29-1 and TRBJ2-5, with TRBD1 identical over 10 bases. V was pared by 1 base and J by 7 bases, with 3 bases of the junction left unmatched. Germline loops: CDR1 SQVTM, CDR2 ANQGSEA. This CDR3 has 13 amino acids. CDR3 nucleotide sequence: TGCAGCGTTGAAGTCGGACAGGGGGGGACCCAGTACTTC. As protein: CSVEVGQGGTQYF.

The V gene is TRBV9, the J gene TRBJ1-1; D gene ambiguous. V was pared by 0 bases and J by 0 bases, with 9 bases between. Germline V lookup: CDR1 SGDLS, CDR2 YYNGEE. The CDR3 runs to 15 residues. CDR3 sequence: CASSVDPVMNTEAFF. The CDR3 DNA reads as TGTGCCAGCAGCGTAGATCCCGTAATGAACACTGAAGCTTTCTTT. Filled out from reference TRBV9 and TRBJ1-1, the complete variable domain reads DSGVTQTPKHLITATGQRVTLRCSPRSGDLSVYWYQQSLDQGLQFLIQYYNGEERAKGNILERFSAQQFPDLHSELNLSSLELGDSALYFCASSVDPVMNTEAFFGQGTRLTVV.

The rearrangement links TRBV30 to TRBJ1-6; TRBD1 agrees at 11 bases. The CDR3 covers 13 residues. Germline assignment: CDR1 GTSNPN and CDR2 SVGIG (reference sequence). V dropped 6 bases and J dropped 10; count of bases not matched to a gene: 5. CDR3 DNA sequence: TGTGCCTGTACCGGGACAGGGGGGTCACCCCTCCACTTT. Its protein product is CACTGTGGSPLHF.

CDR3 nucleotides: TGTGCCACCCAGACAGGCTGGGGCGAGCAGTACTTC. Its protein product is CATQTGWGEQYF. The chain carries TRBV24-1 and TRBJ2-7; D is perhaps TRBD1 (6 bases). The germline V gene has CDR1 KGHDR and CDR2 SFDVKD. With 9 bases removed from V and 6 bases from J, the gap between germline ends came to 14 bases. This CDR3 has 12 amino acids.

This clone showed up just once. This chain uses TRBV7-2 with TRBJ1-6, with D perhaps TRBD1 (5 bases). Deletions cut 4 bases from V and 8 bases from J, with 15 bases between. Germline V gene lookup returns CDR1 SGHTA and CDR2 FQGNSA. This CDR3 spans 15 amino acids. In DNA, the CDR3 is TGTGCCAGCAGCTCCCCAGGGACCCTAGATTCACCCCTCCACTTT. Residues: CASSSPGTLDSPLHF.

V gene TRBV19 combines with J gene TRBJ1-5, with D maybe TRBD1 (5 bases). Deletions cut 3 bases from V and 3 bases from J, with 12 bases between. The CDR3 loop spans 15 amino acids. The germline gives CDR1 LNHDA, CDR2 SQIVND (reference sequence). CDR3 bases: TGTGCCAGTAGTATTGGGGGGACGCTCAATCAGCCCCAGCATTTT. This translates into CASSIGGTLNQPQHF.